This record looks at one T cell receptor (beta chain) sequence and its context. With 60 Vbeta and 13 Jbeta primers, the PCR was carried out. Data came from immunoSEQ multiplex PCR; TCRdb stores just in-frame clones and leaves some out. The table records some 160,000 clones, about 85% of them present only once. Germline CDR1 MNHEY, CDR2 SVGAGI. The ends were cut back, 5 bases at V and 5 bases at J, with 18 bases in the middle. CDR3 size: 15 residues. This sample was included in a study of cytomegalovirus exposure and HLA in healthy donors. The TCR comes from a man between 25 and 39 years old in good health and CMV-seropositive. V and J are TRBV6-5 and TRBJ2-5, with D perhaps TRBD2 (5 bases). Sequencing was performed on PBMCs. In DNA, the CDR3 is TGTGCCAGCAGTACCTCTCCGAGGGAACTCGAGACCCAGTACTTC. Amino acids: CASSTSPRELETQYF.